These T cell receptor beta chains were read from a single sample in a study of OX40 agonist ivuxolimab in advanced cancers. The data were produced by immunoSEQ multiplex PCR, yet TCRdb's version contains in-frame clones alone and is incomplete. The sample holds 35,000 to 40,000 clones; more than 75% are singletons and the top ten take more than 10%. This specimen consisted of CD4+ or CD8+ T cells sorted from blood, obtained in a trial of the OX40 agonist ivuxolimab. These receptors came from an adult with an advanced solid tumor such as melanoma, head and neck, liver or kidney cancer. CDR3s include the opening cysteine and the closing phenylalanine or tryptophan. The D gene is left open where the match is weak. Size tells how often a clone was seen (once, few, many) or the class of an expanded clone, and some rows leave it out.

abundance: medium-sized; j_gene: TRBJ2-7; d_gene: TRBD1; v_gene: TRBV7-6; CDR3aa: CASSPNTGQGASYEQYF; CDR3nt: TGTGCCAGCAGCCCTAACACGGGACAGGGGGCCTCCTACGAGCAGTACTTC
abundance: .; j_gene: TRBJ2-5; d_gene: TRBD2; v_gene: TRBV27; CDR3aa: CASSLWGGSGQETQYF; CDR3nt: TGTGCCAGCAGTTTATGGGGGGGGTCGGGGCAAGAGACCCAGTACTTC
abundance: .; j_gene: TRBJ2-5; d_gene: TRBD2; v_gene: TRBV5-4; CDR3aa: CASSLTPGRGGQETQYF; CDR3nt: TGTGCCAGCAGCTTGACGCCTGGACGGGGGGGTCAAGAGACCCAGTACTTC
abundance: .; j_gene: TRBJ2-1; d_gene: .; v_gene: TRBV5-4; CDR3aa: CASSFISGGNEQFF; CDR3nt: TGTGCCAGCAGCTTTATTTCCGGGGGCAATGAGCAGTTCTTC
abundance: .; j_gene: TRBJ2-1; d_gene: TRBD2; v_gene: TRBV12-5; CDR3aa: CASGPFLGEGLGEQFF; CDR3nt: TGTGCTAGTGGTCCTTTTTTGGGGGAGGGCCTGGGTGAGCAGTTCTTC
abundance: .; j_gene: TRBJ1-3; d_gene: .; v_gene: TRBV6-1; CDR3aa: CASTPGGGGNTIYF; CDR3nt: TGTGCCAGCACCCCGGGGGGGGGTGGAAACACCATATATTTT
abundance: once; j_gene: TRBJ2-5; d_gene: .; v_gene: TRBV5-5; CDR3aa: CASSLGHLEETQYF; CDR3nt: TGTGCCAGCAGCTTGGGGCACCTAGAAGAGACCCAGTACTTC
abundance: .; j_gene: TRBJ2-1; d_gene: TRBD1; v_gene: TRBV27; CDR3aa: CASSPGTGQHNEQFF; CDR3nt: TGTGCCAGCAGTCCGGGGACAGGCCAACACAATGAGCAGTTCTTC
abundance: .; j_gene: TRBJ2-7; d_gene: .; v_gene: TRBV7-7; CDR3aa: CASSLAQGTYEQYF; CDR3nt: TGTGCCAGCAGCTTAGCCCAGGGAACCTACGAGCAGTACTTC
abundance: .; j_gene: TRBJ2-3; d_gene: .; v_gene: TRBV4-1; CDR3aa: CASSAYPSTDTQYF; CDR3nt: TGCGCCAGCAGCGCCTACCCTAGCACAGATACGCAGTATTTT
abundance: .; j_gene: TRBJ1-3; d_gene: .; v_gene: TRBV7-9; CDR3aa: CASSWGGLSGNTIYF; CDR3nt: TGTGCCAGCAGCTGGGGGGGACTATCTGGGAACACCATATATTTT
abundance: .; j_gene: TRBJ2-5; d_gene: .; v_gene: TRBV27; CDR3aa: CASSSGTHETQYF; CDR3nt: TGTGCCAGCAGTTCCGGGACTCACGAGACCCAGTACTTC
abundance: .; j_gene: TRBJ2-3; d_gene: TRBD2; v_gene: TRBV9; CDR3aa: CASSVVASGSIDTQYF; CDR3nt: TGTGCCAGCAGCGTAGTAGCTAGCGGGAGTATAGATACGCAGTATTTT
abundance: .; j_gene: TRBJ2-7; d_gene: TRBD1; v_gene: TRBV7-9; CDR3aa: CASSGGTGFASGVSYEQYF; CDR3nt: TGTGCCAGCAGCGGGGGGACAGGGTTCGCTTCTGGGGTCTCCTACGAGCAGTACTTC
abundance: .; j_gene: TRBJ2-3; d_gene: .; v_gene: TRBV28; CDR3aa: CASSFQLASDTQYF; CDR3nt: TGTGCCAGCAGTTTCCAACTAGCATCAGATACGCAGTATTTT
abundance: .; j_gene: TRBJ1-5; d_gene: .; v_gene: TRBV27; CDR3aa: CASREHGWGRNNQPQHF; CDR3nt: TGTGCCAGCAGAGAACATGGGTGGGGCCGGAACAATCAGCCCCAGCATTTT
abundance: .; j_gene: TRBJ2-7; d_gene: TRBD1; v_gene: TRBV7-9; CDR3aa: CASSPRGTGSYEQYF; CDR3nt: TGTGCCAGCAGCCCCCGTGGGACAGGGTCCTACGAGCAGTACTTC
abundance: .; j_gene: TRBJ1-5; d_gene: .; v_gene: TRBV7-9; CDR3aa: CASSPLSNQPQHF; CDR3nt: TGTGCCAGCAGCCCCTTAAGCAATCAGCCCCAGCATTTT